This T cell receptor (beta chain) stems from a study of blood T cell repertoires in COVID-19. V lost 2 bases to trimming and J lost 0 bases; unmatched junction nucleotides: 23. In germline, CDR1 is KGHSH, CDR2 LQKENI. This CDR3 is 22 amino acids long. The data were produced by immunoSEQ multiplex PCR, yet TCRdb's version contains in-frame clones alone and is incomplete. Counted here are more than 8,500 clones, about four fifths occurring once; the ten biggest clones make up approximately 7%. The chain couples TRBV18 to TRBJ2-7; 9 bases agree with TRBD2. This clonotype originated in a man between 70 and 80 years old with active COVID-19. Sequencing used peripheral blood. CDR3 bases: TGTGCCAGCTCACCAAGTAGCGGGAGATTCGCACTGCCGAACCCGCTCTCCTACGAGCAGTACTTC. Amino acids: CASSPSSGRFALPNPLSYEQYF.